This passage covers 13 T cell receptor delta chains from one sample sequenced in a study of DNA immune sequencing with unique molecular identifiers. A 32-plex genomic DNA assay used primers for all 8 TRDV and 4 TRDJ genes. In approximately 3 barcoding PCR cycles, molecules received a 12-nucleotide UMI, then adapter PCR followed. TCRdb reanalysed the multiplex PCR reads with CATT. The sample yields roughly 890 delta-chain clones, under 35% seen once. Sequenced sample: gamma-delta T cells from PBMCs. These TCRs come from a human donor in good health.

Regarding this clone: For this DNA, TCRdb reports the protein of a much larger clone, which diverges at residue 11, most likely from a read error; the protein presented here is translated directly from the DNA. This rearrangement joins TRDV2 to TRDJ1, with TRDD3 identical over 7 bases. With 3 bases clipped from V and 4 bases from J, the junction kept 13 bases outside the gene matches. CDR3 length equals 16 residues. Germline CDR1 is GEAIGNYY and CDR2 is EKD. The DNA of the CDR3 is TGTGCCTGTGACGGCCTGGGGGGCTCATACATCGATAAACTCATCTTT. Translated: CACDGLGGSYIDKLIF.

With regard to this clone: The protein in TCRdb stems from a much larger clone and differs at residue 4 from this DNA's translation, likely a read error; here the protein is translated from the DNA. J is TRDJ1 and V is TRDV3, with D unresolved. CDR3 length: 16 amino acids. Trimming cost V 1 base and J 3 bases, with 21 bases left between them. Germline CDR1 and CDR2: TVYSNPD and GDNSRS (reference sequence). The CDR3 is CAFIGLGGGLADKLIF. CDR3 nucleotides: TGTGCCTTTATCGGCTTAGGCGGTGGGCTTGCCGATAAACTCATCTTT.

In the case of this clone: TCRdb's listed protein matches a much larger clone and diverges from this DNA's translation at residue 4, likely through a read error; the protein shown comes from the DNA. The gene calls are TRDV1 and TRDJ1; tentative D call: TRDD3 (9 bases). This CDR3 contains 23 residues. Trimming removed 7 bases from V and 0 bases from J, with 39 bases in between. The germline gives CDR1 TSWWSYY, CDR2 QGS. This CDR3 is CALVKGGFLLVLGDPPYTDKLIF. CDR3 sequence (DNA): TGTGCTCTTGTGAAAGGGGGCTTCCTACTTGTACTGGGGGACCCCCCGTACACCGATAAACTCATCTTT.

This clone was found a few times. This DNA's translation and the protein TCRdb lists, from a much larger clone, do not match at residue 18, likely due to a read error; the protein shown is translated from the DNA. The gene calls are TRDV1 and TRDJ1; 12 positions match TRDD3. V shed 5 bases and J 1 base; nucleotides not matched to a gene: 35. The germline CDR1 and CDR2 sequences are TSWWSYY and QGS. The CDR3 consists of 26 residues. The CDR3 loop is CALGHGECLLLLATGGYIFSTDKLIF. As DNA, the CDR3 is TGTGCTCTTGGGCATGGAGAGTGCCTTCTTCTGCTAGCTACTGGGGGATACATATTCTCCACCGATAAACTCATCTTT.

The chain links TRDV2 to TRDJ1; a weak D match, TRDD3 (5 bases). Germline V gene sequence: CDR1 GEAIGNYY, CDR2 EKD. Trimming took 0 bases from V and 5 from J, leaving 15 bases between them. The CDR3 length is 15 residues. The CDR3 sequence: CACDTVEAGTDKLIF. The CDR3 region has the DNA TGTGCCTGTGACACCGTGGAGGCGGGGACGGATAAACTCATCTTT.

As for this clone: This DNA's translation differs at residue 22 from TCRdb's protein, which comes from a much larger clone; a read error is likely, and the protein shown is translated from the DNA. The chain recombines TRDV1 with TRDJ1, with 12 bases that match TRDD3. Per germline, CDR1 TSWWSYY and CDR2 QGS. The CDR3 has 26 amino acids. CDR3 nucleotides: TGTGCTCTTGGGCATGGAGAGTGCCTTCTTCTGCTAGCTACTGGGGGATACAAATTCTCCACCGGTAAACTCATCTTT. Translation gives CALGHGECLLLLATGGYKFSTGKLIF.

Notes on this clone: This likely stems from a read error, as it lies one base from a far larger clone. This CDR3 is also generated by other DNA sequences in the sample. The J gene is TRDJ1, the V gene TRDV1; D is possibly TRDD3 (5 bases). Germline CDR1 reads TSWWSYY; CDR2 reads QGS. The CDR3 spans 24 residues. V lost 0 bases, J lost 0 bases, and 35 bases lay in between. The CDR3 here is CALGELSRGHPLGDRGRYTDKLIF. In nucleotides, the CDR3 is TGTGCTCTTGGGGAACTGTCTAGAGGTCACCCGCTGGGCGATCGAGGAAGGTACACCGATAAACTCATCTTT.

Only a few counts were recorded for this clone. A much more abundant neighbour one base away suggests this may be a read error. The gene calls are TRDV2 and TRDJ3; the match to TRDD3 covers 9 bases. The CDR3 covers 21 residues. Germline CDR1 reads GEAIGNYY; CDR2 reads EKD. CDR3 sequence: CACDLTPLGESSSWDTRQLFF. CDR3 sequence (DNA): TGTGCCTGTGACCTTACGCCACTGGGGGAGTCTAGCTCCTGGGACACCCGACAGTTGTTTTTC.

Note on this clone: It is likely a read error: a sequence one base away is far more abundant. Other DNA sequences in this sample translate to the same CDR3. The DNA of the CDR3 is TGTGCATTTTTCGGCTTAGGCGGTGGGCTTGCCGATAAACTCATCTTT. This gives the protein CAFFGLGGGLADKLIF. The chain combines TRDV3 with TRDJ1; D unresolved. This CDR3 contains 16 residues. The V gene's germline CDR1 is TVYSNPD and CDR2 GDNSRS (reference sequence). The variable domain in full, completed from reference TRDV3 and TRDJ1, reads CDKVTQSSPDQTVASGSEVVLLCTYDTVYSNPDLFWYRIRPDYSFQFVFYGDNSRSEGADFTQGRFSVKHILTQKAFHLVISPVRTEDSATYYCAFFGLGGGLADKLIFGKGTRVTVEP.

In regard to this clone: With a far larger clone one base away, a read error is the likely cause. Other DNA sequences within the sample encode an identical CDR3. The rearrangement joins TRDV3 to TRDJ1; 10 bases agree with TRDD3. Germline V gives CDR1 TVYSNPD, CDR2 GDNSRS (reference sequence). The CDR3 spans 19 residues. CDR3 region: CAFSGPMLSGGYALGKLIF. DNA of the CDR3: TGTGCTTTTTCGGGACCAATGCTCTCTGGGGGATATGCCCTGGGTAAACTCATCTTT.

This clone has only a few counts. This sequence is one base from a far larger clone and is likely a read error. Other nucleotide sequences from this sample produce the same CDR3. The chain employs TRDV3 and TRDJ1; TRDD3 aligns across 10 bases. The CDR3 spans 19 residues. Germline CDR1 reads TVYSNPD; CDR2 reads GDNSRS (reference sequence). The CDR3 loop reads CAFSGPMLSGGYALGKLIF. The CDR3 coding sequence is TGTGCCTTTTCGGGACCAATGCTCTCTGGGGGATATGCCCTGGGTAAACTCATATTT.

This clone occurred a few times. This sequence may be a read error, since a much larger clone differs from it by one base. The chain is built from TRDV2 and TRDJ1; 12 nucleotides align to TRDD3. The CDR3 has 19 amino acids. With V trimmed by 1 base and J by 0 bases, 11 bases remained unmatched. CDR1 and CDR2 (germline): GEAIGNYY, EKD. The CDR3 DNA sequence: TGTGCCTGTGACACGATACTGGGGGATACCCAATCGTACACCGATAAACTCATCTTT. It is translated as CACDTILGDTQSYTDKLIF.

This clone has a handful of counts. The CDR3 reads CACDTLLGDNKYLPLIF. In nucleotides, the CDR3 is TGTGCCTGTGACACCCTACTGGGGGATAATAAGTATCTCCCACTCATCTTT. The V gene is TRDV2, the J gene TRDJ1; 11 positions agree with TRDD3. Germline V gene data show CDR1 as GEAIGNYY and CDR2 as EKD. The length of the CDR3 is 17 residues. V gave up 0 bases and J gave up 10 bases; unmatched junction bases: 15.